Below, 19 T cell receptor beta chains from the same sample are listed, as sequenced in a study of identical twins. One entry per CDR3 protein, called by TCRdb with MiXCR from the 5' RACE reads. The sample includes 450,000 or so distinct CDR3 sequences, 13% to 15% of them seen just once. The data were also submitted as part of a second study, on yellow fever vaccine responses in identical twins.

Source material: CD4+ T cells sorted from blood. The receptors stem from a woman aged 18-35 years in good health.

The chain couples TRBV7-6 to TRBJ2-1, with 10 nucleotides matching TRBD2. The length of the CDR3 is 16 residues. The V and J ends lost 1 base and 7 bases, in that order; junction bases with no gene match: 7. Germline assignment: CDR1 SGHVS and CDR2 FNYEAQ. This CDR3 reads CASSLVRTSGLNEQFF. CDR3 coding DNA: TGTGCCAGCAGCTTAGTGAGGACTAGCGGACTGAATGAGCAGTTCTTC.

This clonotype was recorded a few times. The rearrangement links TRBV14 to TRBJ2-7, with 8 bases that match TRBD1. The V and J ends lost 4 bases and 5 bases, in that order; junction bases with no gene match: 10. CDR3 length: 15 residues. Looked up from germline, CDR1 is SGHDN and CDR2 is FVKESK. The CDR3: CASSRSGGDVDEQYF. CDR3 nucleotides: TGTGCCAGCAGCCGCTCAGGGGGCGATGTCGACGAGCAGTACTTC.

CDR3 in amino acids: CASSGGQGVTLLNTEAFF. The CDR3 nucleotides read TGCGCCAGCAGCGGGGGACAGGGGGTGACGTTGCTGAACACTGAAGCTTTCTTT. The chain combines TRBV5-1 with TRBJ1-1; 11 nucleotides align to TRBD1. After removal of 4 bases from V and 0 bases from J, the junction contained 11 bases not matched to a gene. The CDR3 covers 18 residues. CDR1 is SGHRS, CDR2 YFSETQ, per germline.

The V and J genes are TRBV3-1 and TRBJ2-2; 8 bases align to TRBD2. The CDR3 contains 14 residues. CDR1 LGHDT and CDR2 YNNKEL come from the germline V gene (reference sequence). After removal of 1 base from V and 8 bases from J, the junction contained 3 bases not matched to a gene. In nucleotides, the CDR3 is TGTGCCAGCAGCCAAGGAGCGGGGGATGGGGAGCTGTTTTTT. Translated, it gives CASSQGAGDGELFF.

This clonotype was recorded a few times. The CDR3: CASSLRLDKHNEQFF. CDR3 DNA: TGTGCCAGCAGTCTAAGACTAGATAAACACAATGAGCAGTTCTTC. V gene TRBV2 combines with J gene TRBJ2-1, with a tentative D call TRBD2 (6 bases). Germline CDR1 SNHLY, CDR2 FYNNEI. The CDR3 runs to 15 residues. The germline V and J ends were trimmed by 5 bases and 5 bases, with 16 bases remaining between them.

The CDR3 sequence: CASRGSTSTDTQYF. The CDR3, as DNA: TGCGCCAGCAGAGGGTCAACTAGCACAGATACGCAGTATTTT. The chain employs TRBV5-1 and TRBJ2-3, with D uncertain. This CDR3 contains 14 residues. Trimming cost V 5 bases and J 0 bases, with 10 bases left between them. Germline V CDR1 and CDR2: SGHRS, YFSETQ.

The chain has TRBV7-2 and TRBJ2-7; maybe TRBD2 (5 bases). Germline loops: CDR1 SGHTA, CDR2 FQGNSA. V lost 5 bases, J lost 2 bases, and 16 bases lay in between. This CDR3 region has 15 residues. DNA of the CDR3: TGTGCCAGCAGCCCGAGGTCCGGGATTCCCTACGAGCAGTACTTC. It translates to CASSPRSGIPYEQYF.

The chain links TRBV5-8 to TRBJ1-5, with a possible D match to TRBD1 (6 bases). V was pared by 2 bases and J by 9 bases, with 12 bases between. Germline CDR1 is SGHTS and CDR2 is YDEGEE. The CDR3 sequence is 13 residues long. CDR3 coding DNA: TGTGCCAGCAGCTTTAACAGGGACCGGCCCCAGCATTTT. Protein product: CASSFNRDRPQHF.

This clonotype has only a few counts. This chain connects TRBV24-1 to TRBJ2-3; tentative D call: TRBD1 (5 bases). CDR1 is KGHDR, CDR2 SFDVKD, per germline. Trimming removed 4 bases from V and 6 bases from J, with 10 bases in between. CDR3 length: 13 residues. The CDR3 spells CATSDAGPDTQYF. The CDR3 region has the DNA TGTGCCACCAGTGACGCAGGGCCCGATACGCAGTATTTT.

The CDR3 nucleotides read TGTGCCAGCAGCCATATTAGACTAGCGGGAGAAAAGAATGAGCAGTTCTTC. Protein sequence: CASSHIRLAGEKNEQFF. The rearrangement links TRBV14 to TRBJ2-1; 12 bases map to TRBD2. V lost 3 bases and J lost 7; bases outside the gene matches: 10. This CDR3 is 17 amino acids long. The germline CDR1 and CDR2 sequences are SGHDN and FVKESK.

This clonotype was found many times. CDR3 DNA sequence: TGCGCCAGCAGACTTACAGGCGACCCAGAGACCCAGTACTTC. Its translation: CASRLTGDPETQYF. The J gene is TRBJ2-5, the V gene TRBV5-1, with D perhaps TRBD1 (5 bases). Germline CDR1 and CDR2: SGHRS and YFSETQ. Deletions cut 5 bases from V and 4 bases from J, with 15 bases between. The CDR3 is 14 amino acids.

This clonotype was seen more than once but under ten times. The chain couples TRBV29-1 to TRBJ2-2; 9 bases align to TRBD2. This CDR3 spans 13 amino acids. V lost 7 bases to trimming and J lost 6 bases; unmatched junction nucleotides: 6. The germline V gene encodes CDR1 SQVTM and CDR2 ANQGSEA. For the CDR3, the DNA is TGCAGCGGTAGCGGGAGATCGGCCGGGGAGCTGTTTTTT. Its translation is CSGSGRSAGELFF.

This clonotype was observed a few times. The chain couples TRBV5-5 to TRBJ1-4, with TRBD1 matching 7 bases. Trimming took 1 base from V and 6 from J; bases not matched to a gene: 3. Germline assignment: CDR1 SGHKS and CDR2 YYEKEE (reference sequence). The CDR3 has 14 amino acids. The CDR3 protein is CASSLKGGDEKLFF. CDR3 bases: TGTGCCAGCAGCTTGAAAGGGGGCGATGAAAAACTGTTTTTT.

V is TRBV29-1 and J is TRBJ1-2, with D perhaps TRBD1 (5 bases). Trimming pared 7 bases from V and 4 bases from J, leaving 13 bases between. CDR1 SQVTM and CDR2 ANQGSEA come from the germline V gene. The CDR3 is made up of 12 amino acids. The CDR3 region has the DNA TGCAGCGCCGAACACGGGGGCTATGGCTACACCTTC. The encoded protein is CSAEHGGYGYTF. The full variable domain, in which reference TRBV29-1 and TRBJ1-2 provide the parts outside the CDR3, is SAVISQKPSRDICQRGTSLTIQCQVDSQVTMMFWYRQQPGQSLTLIATANQGSEATYESGFVIDKFPISRPNLTFSTLTVSNMSPEDSSIYLCSAEHGGYGYTFGSGTRLTVV.

The rearrangement uses TRBV6-2 or TRBV6-3 and TRBJ2-7; weak D call: TRBD2 (6 bases). CDR1 and CDR2 from the germline V gene are MNHEY and SVGEGT. The CDR3 length is 14 residues. The V gene lost 1 base and the J gene lost 0 bases, with 7 bases spanning the gap. The CDR3 nucleotides read TGTGCCAGCAGTTACTTAGCGGTCTCCTACGAGCAGTACTTC. This encodes CASSYLAVSYEQYF.

This clonotype was seen only a few times. The chain recombines TRBV28 with TRBJ1-4; D might be TRBD1 (6 bases). V was cut by 6 bases and J by 7 bases, with 18 bases left in between. The CDR3 totals 15 residues. Germline V gene data show CDR1 as MDHEN and CDR2 as SYDVKM. CDR3 DNA sequence: TGTGCCAGCAGCCTAAGGGGGGGCGTTAGTGAAAAACTGTTTTTT. This encodes CASSLRGGVSEKLFF.

This clonotype was picked up many times. The rearrangement uses TRBV12-3 or TRBV12-4 and TRBJ1-5; 8 bases align to TRBD1. The junction had 7 bases not matched to a gene; V was cut back by 6 bases and J by 3 bases. The CDR3 extends over 15 amino acids. The CDR3 DNA follows: TGTGCCAGCAGATCCGGGACAGGCCCCAATCAGCCCCAGCATTTT. Its translation is CASRSGTGPNQPQHF.

The V and J genes are TRBV7-8 and TRBJ2-7, with D tentatively TRBD2 (5 bases). V was pared by 2 bases and J by 2 bases, with 10 bases between. The length of the CDR3 is 14 residues. Germline V CDR1 and CDR2: SGHVS, FQNEAQ. CDR3 coding DNA: TGTGCCAGCAGCTTATCTGCGGGCCCCTACGAGCAGTACTTC. This codes for CASSLSAGPYEQYF.

The sample holds many counts of this clonotype. This chain joins TRBV12-3 or TRBV12-4 and TRBJ2-6, with D tentatively TRBD1 (5 bases). Between the trimmed V and J ends, which lost 9 bases and 0 bases, there was a span of 9 bases. The CDR3 spans 14 residues. The CDR3 DNA sequence: TGTGCCAGTAACAGGTACTCTGGGGCCAACGTCCTGACTTTC. Its protein product is CASNRYSGANVLTF.